This entry is about one T cell receptor (beta chain). The CDR3 is 14 amino acids. J gave up 5 bases and V 4 bases, and 6 bases lay outside the gene matches. The germline V gene encodes CDR1 ENHRY and CDR2 SYGVKD. The data are from a study of blood T cell repertoires in COVID-19. Study-wide context: In each case, the material was cDNA or gDNA derived from T cells, B-cell-depleted T cells, or PBMCs.

Here immunoSEQ multiplex PCR was the method, and the copy in TCRdb shows in-frame clones only, minus some. The sample records just over 90,000 clones, roughly nine tenths being singletons. The V call is TRBV10-3, the J call TRBJ1-2, with 8 bases identical to TRBD1. The receptor comes from a human donor with active COVID-19. The donor label of this sample is uncertain. The material sequenced was peripheral blood. Written as DNA, the CDR3 is TGTGCCATCAGTGCATCAGGGGGCGGGTATGGCTACACCTTC. This gives the protein CAISASGGGYGYTF.